The 22 T cell receptor beta chains in this list originate from one sample, sequenced in a study of shared clonotypes between healthy human individuals. Using immunoSEQ multiplex PCR, the repertoire was profiled, and TCRdb retains in-frame clones only, with some absent. Found here are millions of clones, roughly 94% of them singletons; the top ten hold 0.13%. Material: naive CD4+ T cells sorted from blood. Subset reported: CD45RA+ positively selected. Every receptor here comes from a man between 18 and 35 years old in good health.

The V call is TRBV6-5, the J call TRBJ1-2; 9 positions agree with TRBD1. The germline V gene has CDR1 MNHEY and CDR2 SVGAGI. Trimming cost V 2 bases and J 3 bases; bases outside gene matches: 4. The CDR3 has 15 amino acids. CDR3 region: CASSYLGTGYYGYTF. The CDR3 DNA is TGTGCCAGCAGTTACCTAGGGACAGGGTACTATGGCTACACCTTC.

J is TRBJ2-7 and V is TRBV12-5, with 11 nucleotides matching TRBD1. Germline V gene sequence: CDR1 LGHNT, CDR2 FRNRAP. J gave up 3 bases and V 0 bases, and 4 bases lay outside the gene matches. The CDR3 spans 16 residues. The CDR3 loop reads CASGLVRGTGGYEQYF. CDR3 DNA sequence: TGTGCTAGTGGTTTGGTACGGGGGACAGGGGGCTACGAGCAGTACTTC.

J is TRBJ2-7 and V is TRBV29-1; no firm D call. The germline V gene encodes CDR1 SQVTM and CDR2 ANQGSEA. The CDR3 has 12 amino acids. The V end lost 4 bases, the J end lost 1 base, and 8 bases lay between the germline ends. The CDR3 DNA is TGCAGCGTTGCTGGTTTTTCCTACGAGCAGTACTTC. Residues: CSVAGFSYEQYF.

J is TRBJ1-5 and V is TRBV9; no firm D call. The V gene lost 0 bases and the J gene lost 5 bases, with 12 bases spanning the gap. From germline, CDR1 is SGDLS and CDR2 YYNGEE. This CDR3 is 15 amino acids long. The CDR3 is CASSVGEGGDQPQHF. Here the CDR3 DNA reads TGTGCCAGCAGCGTAGGGGAAGGTGGCGATCAGCCCCAGCATTTT.

J is TRBJ1-6 and V is TRBV11-2; D uncertain. V was pared by 0 bases and J by 12 bases, with 9 bases between. This CDR3 spans 13 amino acids. The germline V gene encodes CDR1 SGHAT and CDR2 FQNNGV. CDR3 residues: CASSLDPSGPLHF. CDR3 coding DNA: TGTGCCAGCAGCTTAGACCCGTCAGGACCCCTCCACTTT.

V gene TRBV2 combines with J gene TRBJ2-2; D assignment may be TRBD1 or TRBD2 (6 bases each). V dropped 6 bases and J dropped 1 base, with 18 bases sitting between them. In germline, CDR1 is SNHLY, CDR2 FYNNEI. This CDR3 spans 17 amino acids. The chain's CDR3 is CASRGRSGGLNTGELFF. The DNA for the CDR3 is TGTGCCAGCAGGGGGCGTTCCGGGGGCTTGAACACCGGGGAGCTGTTTTTT.

This chain connects TRBV28 to TRBJ1-5; D is unclear. CDR1 is MDHEN and CDR2 is SYDVKM in the germline V gene. Trimming removed 5 bases at V and 6 bases at J, with 8 bases between. The CDR3 consists of 12 residues. The CDR3 nucleotides read TGTGCCAGCAGTCTAGGGAGTCAGCCCCAGCATTTT. Translating gives CASSLGSQPQHF.

Details on this clone: The same CDR3 can be traced to other DNA sequences in this sample. The V call is TRBV18, the J call TRBJ1-1; no definite D call. Germline assignment: CDR1 KGHSH and CDR2 LQKENI. CDR3 length: 13 amino acids. Trimming cost V 5 bases and J 1 base, with 8 bases left between them. The CDR3 spells CASSEGRNTEAFF. DNA of the CDR3: TGTGCCAGCTCAGAGGGAAGGAACACTGAAGCTTTCTTT.

The chain is built from TRBV5-8 and TRBJ2-3; D remains unclear. Germline lookup yields CDR1 SGHTS and CDR2 YDEGEE. V lost 0 bases and J 4 bases, leaving 18 bases between the germline ends. CDR3 length: 17 residues. CDR3 protein: CASSLVFPGLGPDTQYF. CDR3 in DNA: TGTGCCAGCAGCTTGGTATTCCCCGGCCTCGGGCCAGATACGCAGTATTTT. Drawing the rest from reference TRBV5-8 and TRBJ2-3, the complete variable domain is EAGVTQSPTHLIKTRGQQATLRCSPISGHTSVYWYQQALGLGLQFLLWYDEGEERNRGNFPPRFSGRQFPNYSSELNVNALELEDSALYLCASSLVFPGLGPDTQYFGPGTRLTVL.

With respect to this clone: The same CDR3 is also encoded by other DNA sequences in this sample. The CDR3 sequence is CASSGGPYGYTF. CDR3 bases: TGTGCCAGCAGTGGTGGCCCATATGGCTACACCTTC. The V and J genes are TRBV25-1 and TRBJ1-2; D gene uncertain. The V end lost 4 bases, the J end lost 5 bases, and 8 bases lay between the germline ends. The germline CDR1 and CDR2 sequences are MGHDK and SYGVNS. The CDR3 consists of 12 residues.

This chain links TRBV18 with TRBJ2-7; TRBD2 aligns across 10 bases. Germline CDR1 KGHSH, CDR2 LQKENI. V lost 2 bases, J lost 6 bases, and 7 bases stayed unmatched. The CDR3 covers 15 residues. CDR3 sequence (DNA): TGTGCCAGCTCACCATCGCTAGCGGGAGTGAGCGAGCAGTACTTC. As protein: CASSPSLAGVSEQYF.

The chain carries TRBV30 and TRBJ1-1; D remains ambiguous. CDR1 is GTSNPN and CDR2 is SVGIG in the germline V gene (reference sequence). V was clipped by 1 base and J by 0 bases, with 6 bases between them. CDR3 length: 13 residues. In nucleotides, the CDR3 is TGTGCCTGGAGTGGGCGGATGAACACTGAAGCTTTCTTT. Translation gives CAWSGRMNTEAFF.

This chain uses TRBV4-3 with TRBJ2-1; 8 positions match TRBD2. V gave up 2 bases and J gave up 7 bases; unmatched junction bases: 19. The CDR3 spans 19 residues. CDR1 and CDR2 (germline): LGHNA, YSLEER. CDR3 sequence: CASSQTVPYQRTSSNEQFF. The CDR3 DNA reads TGCGCCAGCAGCCAAACAGTCCCCTACCAGCGGACTAGCAGTAATGAGCAGTTCTTC.

V is TRBV21-1 and J is TRBJ2-4. TRBV21-1 is given as a pseudogene. This CDR3 spans 15 amino acids. CDR3 in amino acids: CASSKSRDRLNIQYF. CDR3 nucleotide sequence: TGTGCCAGCAGCAAATCTCGGGACCGATTGAACATTCAGTACTTC.

V usage is TRBV2 and J usage is TRBJ2-5, with TRBD1 matching 9 bases. Germline-derived CDR1 and CDR2 are SNHLY and FYNNEI. With V trimmed by 7 bases and J by 1 base, 7 bases remained unmatched. The CDR3 covers 15 residues. As DNA, the CDR3 is TGTGCCAGCACCTGGACAGGGGCCCGCCAAGAGACCCAGTACTTC. Protein sequence: CASTWTGARQETQYF.

V usage is TRBV11-2 and J usage is TRBJ1-3; D is undetermined. Germline V lookup: CDR1 SGHAT, CDR2 FQNNGV. V was pared by 5 bases and J by 3 bases, with 17 bases between. The CDR3 has 16 residues. The CDR3 is CASSHPVELIGNTIYF. DNA for the CDR3: TGTGCCAGCAGCCACCCTGTAGAATTGATTGGAAACACCATATATTTT.

This rearrangement joins TRBV5-5 to TRBJ1-3; no reliable D call. Germline-derived CDR1 and CDR2 are SGHKS and YYEKEE (reference sequence). V gave up 0 bases and J gave up 0 bases, with 7 bases separating them. The CDR3 has 15 residues. The CDR3 here is CASSLDANSGNTIYF. As DNA, the CDR3 is TGTGCCAGCAGCTTGGACGCAAACTCTGGAAACACCATATATTTT.

The chain recombines TRBV4-1 with TRBJ1-1; D is uncertain. This CDR3 has 13 amino acids. Germline CDR1 and CDR2: MGHRA and YSYEKL. The V and J ends lost 4 bases and 3 bases respectively, with 9 bases between them. In DNA form, the CDR3 reads TGCGCCAGCAGCCCCAGAGTCGACACTGAAGCTTTCTTT. Its translation is CASSPRVDTEAFF.

The chain has TRBV5-6 and TRBJ1-2; D gene ambiguous. V gave up 6 bases and J gave up 6 bases, with 15 bases separating them. CDR3 length: 13 residues. Germline V lookup: CDR1 SGHDT, CDR2 YYEEEE. CDR3 nucleotide sequence: TGTGCCAGCACCTTCGAGCCAAGGGATGGCTACACCTTC. As protein: CASTFEPRDGYTF.

The CDR3, as DNA: TGTGCCAGCTCACCACCGTTACCGGGGAACACCGGGGAGCTGTTTTTT. Its translation: CASSPPLPGNTGELFF. The rearrangement uses TRBV18 and TRBJ2-2; no reliable D call. Looked up from germline, CDR1 is KGHSH and CDR2 is LQKENI. This CDR3 has 16 amino acids. With 0 bases removed from V and 1 base from J, the gap between germline ends came to 9 bases.

This clone was picked up one time. The J gene is TRBJ1-1, the V gene TRBV25-1; D call uncertain. The CDR3 is 14 residues long. CDR1 is MGHDK and CDR2 is SYGVNS in the germline V gene. The V gene lost 4 bases and the J gene lost 2 bases, with 11 bases spanning the gap. CDR3 in amino acids: CASSAPTHNTEAFF. The CDR3 nucleotides are TGTGCCAGCAGTGCCCCGACACACAACACTGAAGCTTTCTTT.

About this clone itself: Other DNA sequences from this sample encode an identical CDR3 as well. CDR3 in DNA: TGCGCCAGCAGCTCCGGGGTGAACACTGAAGCTTTCTTT. Translated, it gives CASSSGVNTEAFF. The chain is built from TRBV5-1 and TRBJ1-1; D not certain. V dropped 3 bases and J dropped 0 bases, with 6 bases sitting between them. Germline CDR1 reads SGHRS; CDR2 reads YFSETQ. The CDR3 contains 13 residues.